This T cell receptor beta chain was captured by sequencing in a study of blood T cell repertoires in COVID-19. The germline V and J ends were trimmed by 2 bases and 6 bases, with 22 bases remaining between them. The CDR3 covers 17 residues. CDR1 is SEHNR and CDR2 is FQNEAQ in the germline V gene (reference sequence). Clones were sequenced by immunoSEQ multiplex PCR, and TCRdb holds only the in-frame ones, with some missing. Among roughly 330,000 clones listed, roughly 90% were seen once. Material for sequencing was peripheral blood. The chain is built from TRBV7-9 and TRBJ1-2, with a possible D match to TRBD1 (5 bases). The TCR originated in a woman aged 45-65 years with active or convalescent COVID-19. The CDR3 sequence: CASSLLFTGGQNDGYTF. The DNA of the CDR3 is TGTGCCAGCAGCTTATTATTCACGGGAGGACAAAATGATGGCTACACCTTC.